The entry that follows covers one T cell receptor beta chain sequence. The same CDR3 is also encoded by other DNA sequences in this sample. This record comes from a study of blood T cell repertoires in COVID-19. Using immunoSEQ multiplex PCR, the repertoire was profiled, and TCRdb retains in-frame clones only, with some absent. The data contain 330,000 or so clones, 80% to 90% of them singletons. Germline V lookup: CDR1 MDHEN, CDR2 SYDVKM. Between the trimmed V and J ends, which lost 4 bases and 4 bases, there was a span of 8 bases. The CDR3 totals 13 residues. Researchers sorted participants into cohorts using their self-reported clinical history. The recovered donors of Cohort 3 showed two negative PCRs, clearance, or symptom resolution.

The V and J genes are TRBV28 and TRBJ1-3; D perhaps matches TRBD1 (5 bases). Sequenced: PBMCs or T cells enriched from blood (not recorded which). This clonotype was obtained from a man between 25 and 39 years old who had recovered from COVID-19. This chain's CDR3 is CASSSGSGNTIYF. Written as DNA, the CDR3 is TGTGCCAGCAGTTCAGGGTCCGGAAACACCATATATTTT.